The 5 T cell receptor beta chains in this list originate from one sample, sequenced in a study of cytomegalovirus exposure and HLA in healthy donors. The study ran its PCR with 60 Vbeta and 13 Jbeta primers. Using immunoSEQ multiplex PCR, the repertoire was profiled, and TCRdb retains in-frame clones only, with some absent. The sample has 270,000 or so clones, about nine tenths seen once. The specimen was PBMCs. The receptors shown here come from a girl aged 2 to 10 in good health and CMV-seronegative.

This chain joins TRBV19 and TRBJ1-4, with D unresolved. V dropped 4 bases and J dropped 0 bases, with 12 bases sitting between them. The CDR3 sequence is 16 residues long. Germline lookup yields CDR1 LNHDA and CDR2 SQIVND (reference sequence). As DNA, the CDR3 is TGTGCCAGTAGTACCCTGGGAGTTACAACTAATGAAAAACTGTTTTTT. Its translation: CASSTLGVTTNEKLFF.

The chain links TRBV6-9 to TRBJ2-7; D is uncertain. Trimming stripped 8 bases from V and 10 bases from J, with 18 bases between. The CDR3 has 12 amino acids. Germline loops: CDR1 MNHGY, CDR2 SVAAGI. The CDR3 here is CASPSTRLGQYF. In DNA, the CDR3 is TGTGCCAGCCCCTCCACGAGATTGGGCCAGTACTTC.

The sample holds a few counts of this clone. The genes are TRBV4-1 and TRBJ2-1; the D gene is possibly TRBD2 (6 bases). The CDR3 is 15 residues long. The germline gives CDR1 MGHRA, CDR2 YSYEKL. The V and J ends lost 1 base and 8 bases respectively, with 15 bases between them. CDR3: CASSQATGVSYEQFF. The CDR3, as DNA: TGCGCCAGCAGCCAAGCGACGGGAGTATCATATGAGCAGTTCTTC.

The chain recombines TRBV5-5 with TRBJ2-2, with D perhaps matching TRBD1 (5 bases). Germline V gene lookup returns CDR1 SGHKS and CDR2 YYEKEE (reference sequence). The CDR3 length is 12 residues. V lost 4 bases, J lost 7 bases, and 8 bases lay in between. CDR3 nucleotides: TGTGCCAGCAGCAAAGGGGTCGGGGAGCTGTTTTTT. Protein sequence: CASSKGVGELFF.

The V gene is TRBV2, the J gene TRBJ1-1; D is possibly TRBD1 (5 bases). CDR1 is SNHLY and CDR2 is FYNNEI in the germline V gene. The CDR3 loop spans 17 amino acids. Trimming removed 1 base at V and 9 bases at J, with 24 bases between. The CDR3 bases are TGTGCCAGCAGTGAAGGGGCAGGGTGGGGCGACCAACTGAAAGCTTTCTTT. As protein: CASSEGAGWGDQLKAFF.